This T cell receptor (beta chain) was sequenced in a study of technical replicates of blood from several donors. This clone was recorded once. The CDR3 has 15 residues. With 2 bases clipped from V and 4 bases from J, the junction kept 6 bases outside the gene matches. Germline CDR1 and CDR2: KGHSH and LQKENI. Only in-frame clones appear in the TCRdb table, and some are missing; sequencing was by immunoSEQ multiplex PCR. Of approximately 79,000 clones in the sample, around 90% were seen once. The sample was T cells isolated from PBMCs. This sequence was found in a human donor in good health. The chain has TRBV18 and TRBJ2-3; 7 bases map to TRBD2. The CDR3 sequence is CASSPVRESADTQYF. CDR3 coding DNA: TGTGCCAGCTCACCAGTGCGGGAGTCGGCAGATACGCAGTATTTT.